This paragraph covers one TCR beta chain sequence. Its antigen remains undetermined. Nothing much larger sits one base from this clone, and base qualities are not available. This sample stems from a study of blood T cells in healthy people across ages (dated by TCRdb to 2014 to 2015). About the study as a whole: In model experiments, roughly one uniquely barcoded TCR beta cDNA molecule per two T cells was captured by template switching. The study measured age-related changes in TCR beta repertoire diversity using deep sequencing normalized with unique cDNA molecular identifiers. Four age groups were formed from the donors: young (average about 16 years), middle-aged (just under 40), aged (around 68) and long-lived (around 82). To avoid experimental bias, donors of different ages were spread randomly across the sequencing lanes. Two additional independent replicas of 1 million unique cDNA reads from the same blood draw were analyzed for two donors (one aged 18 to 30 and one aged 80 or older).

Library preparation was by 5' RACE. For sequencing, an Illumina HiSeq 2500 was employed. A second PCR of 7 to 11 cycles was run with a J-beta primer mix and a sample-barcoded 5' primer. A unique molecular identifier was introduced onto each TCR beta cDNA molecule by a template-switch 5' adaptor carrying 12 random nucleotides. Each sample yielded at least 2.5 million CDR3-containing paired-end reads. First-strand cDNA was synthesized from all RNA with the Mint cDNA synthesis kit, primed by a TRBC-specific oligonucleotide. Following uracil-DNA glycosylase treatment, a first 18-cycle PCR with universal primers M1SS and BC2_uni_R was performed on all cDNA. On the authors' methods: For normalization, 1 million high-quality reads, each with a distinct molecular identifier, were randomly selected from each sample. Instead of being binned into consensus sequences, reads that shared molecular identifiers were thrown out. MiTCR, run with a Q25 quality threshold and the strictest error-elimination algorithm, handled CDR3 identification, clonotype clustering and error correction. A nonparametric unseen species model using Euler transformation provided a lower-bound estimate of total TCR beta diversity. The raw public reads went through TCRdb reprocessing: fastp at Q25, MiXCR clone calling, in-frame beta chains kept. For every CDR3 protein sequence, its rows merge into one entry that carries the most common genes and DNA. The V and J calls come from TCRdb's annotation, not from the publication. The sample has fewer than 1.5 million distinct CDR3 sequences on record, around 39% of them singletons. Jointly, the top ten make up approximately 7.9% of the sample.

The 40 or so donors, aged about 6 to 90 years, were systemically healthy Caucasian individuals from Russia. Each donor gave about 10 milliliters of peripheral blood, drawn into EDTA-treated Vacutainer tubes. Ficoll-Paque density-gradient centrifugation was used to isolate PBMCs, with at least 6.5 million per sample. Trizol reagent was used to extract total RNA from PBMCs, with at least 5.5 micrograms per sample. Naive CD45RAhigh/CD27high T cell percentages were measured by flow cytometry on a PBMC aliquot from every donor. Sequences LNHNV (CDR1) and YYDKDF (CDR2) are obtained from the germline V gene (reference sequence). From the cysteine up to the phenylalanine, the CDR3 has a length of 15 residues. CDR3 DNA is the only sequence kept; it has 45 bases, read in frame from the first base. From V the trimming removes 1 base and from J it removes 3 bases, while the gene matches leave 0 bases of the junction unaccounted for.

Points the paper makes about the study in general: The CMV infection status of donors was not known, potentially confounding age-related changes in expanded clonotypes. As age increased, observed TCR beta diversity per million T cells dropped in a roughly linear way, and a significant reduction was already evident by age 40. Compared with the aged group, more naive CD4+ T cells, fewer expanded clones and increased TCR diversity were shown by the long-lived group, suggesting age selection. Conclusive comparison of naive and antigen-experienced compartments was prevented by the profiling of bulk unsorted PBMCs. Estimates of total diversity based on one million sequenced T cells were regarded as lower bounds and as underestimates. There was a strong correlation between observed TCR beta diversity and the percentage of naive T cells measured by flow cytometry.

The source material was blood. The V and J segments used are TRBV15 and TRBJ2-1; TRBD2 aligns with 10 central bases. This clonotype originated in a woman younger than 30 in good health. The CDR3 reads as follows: CATSRASGSYNEQFF. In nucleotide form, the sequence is TGTGCCACCAGCAGAGCTAGCGGGAGCTACAATGAGCAGTTCTTC.